This T cell receptor beta chain was recovered during a study of OX40 agonist ivuxolimab in advanced cancers. Overall study: At just under 85% male, the cohort had a mean age of roughly 60 years, ranging from 23 to 79.

J was trimmed by 7 bases and V by 6 bases; bases with no gene match: 14. The CDR3 length is 16 residues. Germline-derived CDR1 and CDR2 are MDHEN and SYDVKM. Measured with immunoSEQ multiplex PCR; TCRdb has only the in-frame clones, and not every one. The sample lists some 39,000 clones, 85% to 90% seen once, with 6% in the top ten. This sequence originates from an adult with an advanced solid tumor such as melanoma, head and neck, liver or kidney cancer. The V and J genes are TRBV28 and TRBJ2-1; 8 positions agree with TRBD2. The specimen comprised CD4+ or CD8+ T cells sorted from blood, sampled in a trial of the OX40 agonist ivuxolimab. The CDR3 DNA reads as TGTGCCAGCAGCCACCTCCGAATCGGGAGGGGGAATGAGCAGTTCTTC. It yields the protein CASSHLRIGRGNEQFF.